The 17 T cell receptor beta chains presented below share a single source sample, sequenced in a study of shared clonotypes between healthy human individuals. Clones were read by immunoSEQ multiplex PCR, and TCRdb kept only the in-frame ones, dropping some. The repertoire consists of some 1 million clones, with approximately 72% occurring once and the leading ten covering 1.4%. The sample comprised memory CD4+ T cells sorted from blood. Subset meaning: CD45RA-negative fraction. The origin of the receptors is a young man in good health.

The rearrangement joins TRBV18 to TRBJ1-1; the D gene is possibly TRBD1 (5 bases). CDR3 size: 14 residues. The ends were cut back, 3 bases at V and 1 base at J, with 9 bases in the middle. Germline CDR1 KGHSH, CDR2 LQKENI. DNA for the CDR3: TGTGCCAGCTCACCTGGACACGCGAACACTGAAGCTTTCTTT. It translates to CASSPGHANTEAFF.

The chain couples TRBV7-2 to TRBJ2-3; 9 nucleotides agree with TRBD2. This CDR3 is built from 15 residues. Germline-derived CDR1 and CDR2 are SGHTA and FQGNSA. Trimming cost V 5 bases and J 6 bases; bases outside gene matches: 9. CDR3 amino acids: CASSTLAGRTDTQYF. CDR3 sequence (DNA): TGTGCCAGCAGCACTCTAGCGGGAAGGACGGATACGCAGTATTTT.

The rearrangement joins TRBV6-6 to TRBJ1-2; D is undetermined. The ends were cut back, 8 bases at V and 4 bases at J, with 14 bases in the middle. CDR3 length: 13 residues. The germline V gene has CDR1 MNHNY and CDR2 SVGAGI (reference sequence). In DNA form, the CDR3 reads TGTGCCAGCCGATCTGGGTTGGGCTATGGCTACACCTTC. This codes for CASRSGLGYGYTF.

In this sample, this clone turned up many times. The chain links TRBV11-1 to TRBJ2-1; D might be TRBD1 or TRBD2, each matching 6 bases. V was cut by 5 bases and J by 2 bases, with 19 bases left in between. The CDR3 loop spans 17 amino acids. Germline V gene sequence: CDR1 SGHAT, CDR2 FQDESV (reference sequence). In DNA, the CDR3 is TGTGCCAGCAGCCCAGGGGCCCAGGGGAGGCCCTACAATGAGCAGTTCTTC. This gives the protein CASSPGAQGRPYNEQFF. Full variable domain (remainder filled in from reference TRBV11-1 and TRBJ2-1): EAEVAQSPRYKITEKSQAVAFWCDPISGHATLYWYRQILGQGPELLVQFQDESVVDDSQLPKDRFSAERLKGVDSTLKIQPAELGDSAMYLCASSPGAQGRPYNEQFFGPGTRLTVL.

The V gene is TRBV18, the J gene TRBJ1-1; the match to TRBD1 covers 7 bases. This CDR3 is 14 amino acids long. Germline V lookup: CDR1 KGHSH, CDR2 LQKENI. V lost 6 bases to trimming and J lost 2 bases; unmatched junction nucleotides: 6. CDR3 DNA: TGTGCCAGCTCCCGACAGGGTCTAAACACTGAAGCTTTCTTT. Its translation is CASSRQGLNTEAFF.

The J gene is TRBJ2-2, the V gene TRBV19, with TRBD2 matching over 13 bases. Germline-derived CDR1 and CDR2 are LNHDA and SQIVND (reference sequence). The V and J ends lost 11 bases and 6 bases, in that order; junction bases with no gene match: 9. This CDR3 is 15 amino acids long. CDR3 sequence (DNA): TGTGCCTCCCTAAGACTAGCGGGGGGCTCCGGGGAGCTGTTTTTT. Its translation: CASLRLAGGSGELFF.

This clone occurred once. This chain joins TRBV6-1 and TRBJ2-3; the D gene is possibly TRBD2 (6 bases). The V end lost 5 bases, the J end lost 9 bases, and 15 bases lay between the germline ends. Germline lookup yields CDR1 MNHNS and CDR2 SASEGT. This CDR3 spans 13 amino acids. In nucleotides, the CDR3 is TGTGCCAGCAGTTCCCCACTAGCTCCGACGCAGTATTTT. Protein product: CASSSPLAPTQYF.

This clone was detected many times. The chain is built from TRBV4-3 and TRBJ2-1, with 10 bases lining up with TRBD2. Germline CDR1 and CDR2: LGHNA and YSLEER. This CDR3 contains 13 residues. V shed 2 bases and J 14 bases; nucleotides not matched to a gene: 6. Written as DNA, the CDR3 is TGCGCCAGCAGCCAACGGACTAGCGGCCCGGAGTTCTTC. Translation gives CASSQRTSGPEFF.

With respect to this clone: Other DNA sequences in this specimen translate into the identical CDR3. The chain combines TRBV18 with TRBJ1-5, with D perhaps TRBD1 (5 bases). The V gene lost 3 bases and the J gene lost 0 bases, with 12 bases spanning the gap. The V gene's germline CDR1 is KGHSH and CDR2 LQKENI. The length of the CDR3 is 16 residues. This CDR3 reads CASSPSGPNSNQPQHF. In nucleotides, the CDR3 is TGTGCCAGCTCACCCTCGGGACCGAATAGCAATCAGCCCCAGCATTTT.

The chain couples TRBV4-1 to TRBJ2-5; possibly TRBD2 for D (6 bases). Trimming took off 1 base at V and 4 bases at J, with 13 bases between the two ends. This CDR3 comprises 15 residues. CDR1 MGHRA and CDR2 YSYEKL come from the germline V gene. CDR3 nucleotides: TGCGCCAGCAGCCAAGCCCAGGCGGGACTAGAGACCCAGTACTTC. The encoded protein is CASSQAQAGLETQYF.

The chain employs TRBV2 and TRBJ2-3, with D perhaps matching TRBD1 (5 bases). CDR1 SNHLY and CDR2 FYNNEI come from the germline V gene. V was clipped by 7 bases and J by 6 bases, with 14 bases between them. The CDR3 has 13 amino acids. The CDR3 DNA reads as TGTGCCAGCACCTACAGGATTGGTGATACGCAGTATTTT. This codes for CASTYRIGDTQYF.

A note on this clone: Other DNA sequences of this sample code for an identical CDR3. The gene calls are TRBV5-1 and TRBJ2-7; D uncertain. CDR1 and CDR2 from the germline V gene are SGHRS and YFSETQ. The CDR3 consists of 13 residues. Trimming pared 2 bases from V and 1 base from J, leaving 7 bases between. CDR3 region: CASSLGQSYEQYF. The CDR3 DNA follows: TGCGCCAGCAGCTTAGGGCAGTCCTACGAGCAGTACTTC.

The V call is TRBV15, the J call TRBJ2-4; TRBD1 is a possible D gene (5 bases). This CDR3 is 17 amino acids long. The V gene's germline CDR1 is LNHNV and CDR2 YYDKDF (reference sequence). The V and J ends lost 1 base and 0 bases respectively, with 13 bases between them. CDR3 nucleotides: TGTGCCACCAGCAGAGTTGTGACAGATTTAGCCAAAAACATTCAGTACTTC. It translates to CATSRVVTDLAKNIQYF.

This clone showed up just once. This rearrangement joins TRBV19 to TRBJ2-4; the D call may be TRBD1 or TRBD2 (5 bases each). The germline V and J ends were trimmed by 3 bases and 2 bases, with 11 bases remaining between them. CDR1 is LNHDA, CDR2 SQIVND, per germline (reference sequence). This CDR3 has 15 residues. CDR3 protein: CASSIEGRSKNIQYF. The CDR3 region has the DNA TGTGCCAGTAGTATCGAGGGGAGATCCAAAAACATTCAGTACTTC.

The V call is TRBV5-6, the J call TRBJ2-1; TRBD1 or TRBD2 may be the D gene (6 bases each). Trimming left V 4 bases short and J 12 bases short, with 17 bases between. The CDR3 is made up of 13 amino acids. Germline V gene sequence: CDR1 SGHDT, CDR2 YYEEEE. DNA for the CDR3: TGTGCCAGCAGCCTAACTCCCAGGGGAGGGCAGTTCTTC. Translation gives CASSLTPRGGQFF.

The chain carries TRBV27 and TRBJ2-3; D gene uncertain. Germline CDR1 reads MNHEY; CDR2 reads SMNVEV (reference sequence). Between the trimmed V and J ends, which lost 7 bases and 2 bases, there was a span of 13 bases. This CDR3 spans 14 amino acids. The CDR3 sequence is CASKLAGPTDTQYF. The CDR3 nucleotides read TGTGCCAGCAAGTTGGCTGGTCCCACAGATACGCAGTATTTT.

This clone appeared a single time. The genes are TRBV28 and TRBJ1-2, with 10 bases identical to TRBD1. Germline-derived CDR1 and CDR2 are MDHEN and SYDVKM. The CDR3 sequence is 18 residues long. V shed 5 bases and J 7 bases; nucleotides not matched to a gene: 19. The DNA for the CDR3 is TGTGCCAGCAGTCCCAGCCCGGACAGGGGGAGGCGTTTGAGTGGCTACACCTTC. It translates to CASSPSPDRGRRLSGYTF.